What follows are 6 T cell receptor beta chains derived from one specimen sequenced in a study of T cells in Graves' hyperthyroidism and ophthalmopathy. It was RNA transcripts that yielded the amplified TCR beta CDR3 regions. The TCR CDR3 first-round RT-PCR relied on the HTBI primer set. TCRdb re-analysed the multiplex PCR reads in MiXCR, keeping a single row per CDR3 protein. The sample consists of about 340,000 distinct CDR3 sequences, roughly 18% of them appearing once. Sequenced sample: blood. These receptors came from a woman aged 45-65 years with Graves' hyperthyroidism.

This clonotype appeared a single time. Just one base apart from a much larger clone, this may be a read error. J is TRBJ2-1 and V is TRBV30, with 14 bases that match TRBD2. The CDR3 loop spans 17 amino acids. Germline CDR1 and CDR2: GTSNPN and SVGIG (reference sequence). CDR3 DNA: TGTTCCTGGAGTTACGGGACTAGCGGGAGTTTTTTGGATGAGCAGTTCTTC. This gives the protein CSWSYGTSGSFLDEQFF.

This clonotype was found a few times. The chain combines TRBV19 with TRBJ2-7, with D perhaps matching TRBD2 (5 bases). Trimming left V 3 bases short and J 3 bases short, with 12 bases between. Germline V gene sequence: CDR1 LNHDA, CDR2 SQIVND (reference sequence). The length of the CDR3 is 14 residues. The CDR3 loop is CASSIGVGLYEQYF. The CDR3, as DNA: TGTGCCAGTAGTATTGGGGTTGGACTCTACGAGCAGTACTTC.

V usage is TRBV12-3 or TRBV12-4 and J usage is TRBJ1-3; D gene unclear. V was cut by 3 bases and J by 2 bases, with 17 bases left in between. The CDR3 contains 17 residues. For the CDR3, the DNA is TGTGCCAGCAGTTTCCCGGCAGGTGGATGGACTGGAAACACCATATATTTT. Protein sequence: CASSFPAGGWTGNTIYF.

This clonotype was observed at least ten times. The CDR3 sequence is CASSTNTGGTQETQYF. The CDR3 bases are TGCGCCAGCAGCACAAACACAGGGGGAACACAAGAGACCCAGTACTTC. The genes are TRBV5-1 and TRBJ2-5; TRBD1 matches 8 bases. The junction had 10 bases not matched to a gene; V was cut back by 4 bases and J by 2 bases. This CDR3 contains 16 residues. Germline CDR1 is SGHRS and CDR2 is YFSETQ.

This clonotype was seen a handful of times. The chain recombines TRBV10-1 with TRBJ2-1, with 8 bases fitting TRBD1. The germline V gene has CDR1 WNHNN and CDR2 SYGVQD (reference sequence). CDR3 length: 14 amino acids. J was trimmed by 12 bases and V by 8 bases; bases with no gene match: 15. The CDR3 nucleotides are TGCGCCAGCTCTCCTGGACAGGGCCCTCCCGGGCAGTTCTTC. Translation gives CASSPGQGPPGQFF.

The V call is TRBV6-1, the J call TRBJ2-3; weak D call: TRBD1 (5 bases). The CDR3 consists of 14 residues. Germline V CDR1 and CDR2: MNHNS, SASEGT. V was shortened by 6 bases and J by 1 base, with 11 bases between the two germline ends. CDR3 DNA: TGTGCCAGCAGGATGACAGAAGGCACAGATACGCAGTATTTT. It encodes CASRMTEGTDTQYF.